This T cell receptor (beta chain) was observed in a study of T cell repertoires in cytomegalovirus infection. About the study: Public TCR beta signatures provided an indication of both CMV infection and a matching HLA type. Findings and caveats of the study: Summed frequency of public TCR beta families distinguished CMV carriers with the relevant HLA. The ex vivo response was dominated by HLA-C-restricted CMV-specific TCR beta clonotypes.

TCRdb reanalysed the reads using MiXCR and keeps one entry per CDR3 protein. Here the sample spans under 300,000 distinct CDR3 sequences, 17% being singletons. The germline V gene encodes CDR1 SQVTM and CDR2 ANQGSEA. V lost 4 bases to trimming and J lost 7 bases; unmatched junction nucleotides: 7. The CDR3 runs to 13 residues. Points on this clonotype: Antigen: not known.

The clonotype was recovered from a human donor in good health (CMV status not recorded). Some clones in this sample may be carry-over from other donors' samples. This chain links TRBV29-1 with TRBJ2-1, with TRBD2 matching over 7 bases. Sequencing used CD8+ T cells from PBMCs. As DNA, the CDR3 is TGCAGCGTTGGGGGCGGGGGAGGGAATGAGCAGTTCTTC. Protein product: CSVGGGGGNEQFF.